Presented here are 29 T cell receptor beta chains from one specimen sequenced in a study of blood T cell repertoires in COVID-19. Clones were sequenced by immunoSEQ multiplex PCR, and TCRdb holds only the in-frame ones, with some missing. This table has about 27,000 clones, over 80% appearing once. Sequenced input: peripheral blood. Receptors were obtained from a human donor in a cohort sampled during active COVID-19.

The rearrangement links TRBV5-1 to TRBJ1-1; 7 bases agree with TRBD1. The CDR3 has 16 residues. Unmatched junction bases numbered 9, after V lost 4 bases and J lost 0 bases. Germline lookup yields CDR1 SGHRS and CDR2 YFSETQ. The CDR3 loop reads CASSVGQANMNTEAFF. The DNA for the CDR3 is TGCGCCAGCAGCGTCGGACAGGCAAACATGAACACTGAAGCTTTCTTT.

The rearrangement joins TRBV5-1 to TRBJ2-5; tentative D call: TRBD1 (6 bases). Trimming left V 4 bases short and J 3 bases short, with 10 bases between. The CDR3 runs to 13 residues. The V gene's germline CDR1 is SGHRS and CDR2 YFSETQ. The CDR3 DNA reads TGCGCCAGCAGCCGACAGGCGGAAGAGACCCAGTACTTC. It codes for CASSRQAEETQYF.

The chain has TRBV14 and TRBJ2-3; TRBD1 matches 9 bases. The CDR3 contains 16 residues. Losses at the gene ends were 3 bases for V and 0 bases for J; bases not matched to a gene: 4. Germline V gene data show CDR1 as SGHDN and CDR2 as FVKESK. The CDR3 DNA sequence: TGTGCCAGCAGCCAGGGACAGGGCCCTAGCACAGATACGCAGTATTTT. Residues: CASSQGQGPSTDTQYF.

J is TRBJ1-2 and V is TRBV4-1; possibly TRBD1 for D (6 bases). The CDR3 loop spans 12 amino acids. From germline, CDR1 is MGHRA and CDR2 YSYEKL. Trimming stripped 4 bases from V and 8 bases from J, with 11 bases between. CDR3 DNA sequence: TGCGCCAGCAGCCCGCGGGGGCTCGGCTACACCTTC. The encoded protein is CASSPRGLGYTF.

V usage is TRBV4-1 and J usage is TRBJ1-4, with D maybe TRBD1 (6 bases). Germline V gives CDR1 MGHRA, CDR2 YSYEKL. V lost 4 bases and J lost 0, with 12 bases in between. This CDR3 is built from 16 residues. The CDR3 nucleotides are TGCGCCAGCAGCCTAGACAGGATCGCAACTAATGAAAAACTGTTTTTT. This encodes CASSLDRIATNEKLFF.

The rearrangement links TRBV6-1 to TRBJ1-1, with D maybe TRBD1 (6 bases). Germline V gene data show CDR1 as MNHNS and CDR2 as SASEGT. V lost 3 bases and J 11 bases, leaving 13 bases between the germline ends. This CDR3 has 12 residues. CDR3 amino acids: CASSEYREFAFF. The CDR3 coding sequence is TGTGCCAGCAGTGAGTACAGGGAGTTTGCTTTCTTT.

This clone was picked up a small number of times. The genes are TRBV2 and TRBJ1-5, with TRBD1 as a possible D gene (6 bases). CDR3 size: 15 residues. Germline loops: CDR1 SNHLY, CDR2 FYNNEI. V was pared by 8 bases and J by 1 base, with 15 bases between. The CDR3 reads CASRTGLLSNQPQHF. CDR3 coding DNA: TGTGCCAGCCGAACAGGGCTTCTGAGCAATCAGCCCCAGCATTTT.

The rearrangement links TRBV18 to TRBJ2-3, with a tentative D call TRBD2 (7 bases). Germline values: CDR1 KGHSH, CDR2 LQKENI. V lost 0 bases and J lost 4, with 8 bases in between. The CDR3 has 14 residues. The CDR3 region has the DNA TGTGCCAGCTCACCACCGGGGGGGCCAGATACGCAGTATTTT. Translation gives CASSPPGGPDTQYF.

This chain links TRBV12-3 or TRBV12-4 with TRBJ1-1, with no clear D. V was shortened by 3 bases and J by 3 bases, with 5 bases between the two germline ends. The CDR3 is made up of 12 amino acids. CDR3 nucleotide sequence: TGTGCCAGCAGTTTTTCTTACACTGAAGCTTTCTTT. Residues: CASSFSYTEAFF.

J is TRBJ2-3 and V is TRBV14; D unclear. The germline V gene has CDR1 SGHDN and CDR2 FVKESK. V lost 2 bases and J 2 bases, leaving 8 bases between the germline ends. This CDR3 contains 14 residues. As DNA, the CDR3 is TGTGCCAGCAGCCAATCTCGTAACACAGATACGCAGTATTTT. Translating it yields CASSQSRNTDTQYF.

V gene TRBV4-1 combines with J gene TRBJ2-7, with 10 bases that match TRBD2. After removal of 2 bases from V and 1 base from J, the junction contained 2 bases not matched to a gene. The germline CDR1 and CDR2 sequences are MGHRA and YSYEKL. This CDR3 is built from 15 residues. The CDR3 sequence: CASSQRTSGSYEQYF. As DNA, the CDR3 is TGCGCCAGCAGCCAAAGGACTAGCGGTTCCTACGAGCAGTACTTC.

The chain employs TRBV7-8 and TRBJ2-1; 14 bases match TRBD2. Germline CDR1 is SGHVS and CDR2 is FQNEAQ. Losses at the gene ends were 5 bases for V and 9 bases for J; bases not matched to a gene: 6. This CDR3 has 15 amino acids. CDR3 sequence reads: CASSEGLAGESEQFF. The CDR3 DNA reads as TGTGCCAGCAGCGAGGGACTAGCGGGGGAGAGTGAGCAGTTCTTC.

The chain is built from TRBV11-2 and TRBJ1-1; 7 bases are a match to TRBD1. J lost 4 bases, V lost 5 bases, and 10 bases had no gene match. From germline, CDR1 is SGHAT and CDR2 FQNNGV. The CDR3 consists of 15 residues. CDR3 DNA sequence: TGTGCCAGCAGCCCCCGGGGAGCAGGGGGCACTGAAGCTTTCTTT. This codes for CASSPRGAGGTEAFF. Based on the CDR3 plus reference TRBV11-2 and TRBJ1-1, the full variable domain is EAGVAQSPRYKIIEKRQSVAFWCNPISGHATLYWYQQILGQGPKLLIQFQNNGVVDDSQLPKDRFSAERLKGVDSTLKIQPAKLEDSAVYLCASSPRGAGGTEAFFGQGTRLTVV.

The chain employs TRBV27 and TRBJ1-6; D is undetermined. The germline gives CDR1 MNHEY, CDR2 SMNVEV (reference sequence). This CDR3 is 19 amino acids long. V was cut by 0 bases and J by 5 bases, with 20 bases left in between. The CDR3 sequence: CASSLSTPGHRQNNSPLHF. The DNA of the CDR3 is TGTGCCAGCAGTTTATCGACCCCAGGCCACCGTCAAAATAATTCACCCCTCCACTTT.

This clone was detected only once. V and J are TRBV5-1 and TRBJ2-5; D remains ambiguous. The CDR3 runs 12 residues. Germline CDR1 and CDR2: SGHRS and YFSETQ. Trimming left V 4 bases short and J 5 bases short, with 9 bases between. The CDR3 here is CASSVNWETQYF. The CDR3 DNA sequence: TGCGCCAGCAGCGTCAACTGGGAGACCCAGTACTTC.

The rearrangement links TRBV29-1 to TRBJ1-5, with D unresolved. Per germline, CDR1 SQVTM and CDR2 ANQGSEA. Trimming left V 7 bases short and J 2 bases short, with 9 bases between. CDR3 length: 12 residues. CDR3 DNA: TGCAGCGCCCGGGGAGGCAATCAGCCCCAGCATTTT. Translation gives CSARGGNQPQHF.

The CDR3 DNA sequence: TGCGCCAGCAGCTTGGAGGCGTCGGGCATTCAGTACTTC. Translating gives CASSLEASGIQYF. J is TRBJ2-4 and V is TRBV5-1, with D unclear. V lost 0 bases and J lost 9, with 10 bases in between. The CDR3 contains 13 residues. In germline, CDR1 is SGHRS, CDR2 YFSETQ.

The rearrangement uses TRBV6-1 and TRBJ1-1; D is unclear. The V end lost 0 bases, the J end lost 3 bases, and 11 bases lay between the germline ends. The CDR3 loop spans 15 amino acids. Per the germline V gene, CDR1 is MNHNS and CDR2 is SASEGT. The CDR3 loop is CASSEAGSGDTEAFF. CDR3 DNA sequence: TGTGCCAGCAGTGAAGCAGGGAGTGGGGACACTGAAGCTTTCTTT.

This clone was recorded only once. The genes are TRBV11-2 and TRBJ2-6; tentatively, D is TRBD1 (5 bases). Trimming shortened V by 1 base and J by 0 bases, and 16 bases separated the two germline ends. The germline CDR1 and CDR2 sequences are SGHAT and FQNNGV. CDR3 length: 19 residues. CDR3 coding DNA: TGTGCCAGCAGCTTAGTGGGCAGGGCCAGGAGCTCTGGGGCCAACGTCCTGACTTTC. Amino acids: CASSLVGRARSSGANVLTF.

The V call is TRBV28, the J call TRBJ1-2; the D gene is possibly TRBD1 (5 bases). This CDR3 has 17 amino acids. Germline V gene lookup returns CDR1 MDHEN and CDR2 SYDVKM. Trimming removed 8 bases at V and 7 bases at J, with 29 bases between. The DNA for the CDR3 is TGTGCCAGCCTCTCCATGTTAGGGAGGCACAGGAATGGTGGCTACACCTTC. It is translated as CASLSMLGRHRNGGYTF.

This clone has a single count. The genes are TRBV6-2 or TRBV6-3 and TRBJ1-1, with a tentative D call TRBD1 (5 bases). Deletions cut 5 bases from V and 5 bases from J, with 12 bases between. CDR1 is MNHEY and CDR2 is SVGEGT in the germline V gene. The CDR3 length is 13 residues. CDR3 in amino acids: CASSLDQGTEAFF. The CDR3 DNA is TGTGCCAGCAGTCTCGACCAGGGAACTGAAGCTTTCTTT.

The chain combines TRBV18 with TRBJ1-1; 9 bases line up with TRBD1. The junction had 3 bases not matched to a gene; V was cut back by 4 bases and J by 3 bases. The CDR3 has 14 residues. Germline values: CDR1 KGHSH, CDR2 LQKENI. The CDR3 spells CASSLRTGDTEAFF. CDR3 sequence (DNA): TGTGCCAGCTCACTACGGACAGGGGACACTGAAGCTTTCTTT.

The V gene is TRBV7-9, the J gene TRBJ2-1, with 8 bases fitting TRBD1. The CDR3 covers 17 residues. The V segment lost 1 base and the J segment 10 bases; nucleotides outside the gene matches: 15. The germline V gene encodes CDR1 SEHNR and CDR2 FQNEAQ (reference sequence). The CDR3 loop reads CASSLGLEARGLGEQFF. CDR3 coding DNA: TGTGCCAGCAGCTTAGGATTGGAGGCCAGGGGGCTGGGGGAGCAGTTCTTC. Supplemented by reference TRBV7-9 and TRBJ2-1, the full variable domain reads DTGVSQNPRHKITKRGQNVTFRCDPISEHNRLYWYRQTLGQGPEFLTYFQNEAQLEKSRLLSDRFSAERPKGSFSTLEIQRTEQGDSAMYLCASSLGLEARGLGEQFFGPGTRLTVL.

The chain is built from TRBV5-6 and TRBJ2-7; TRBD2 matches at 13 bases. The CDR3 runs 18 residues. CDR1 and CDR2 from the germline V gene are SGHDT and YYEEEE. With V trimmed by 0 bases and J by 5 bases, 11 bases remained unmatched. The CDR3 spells CASSLVGLAGIRGDEQYV. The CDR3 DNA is TGTGCCAGCAGCTTGGTGGGACTAGCGGGGATCCGGGGCGACGAGCAGTACGTC.

CDR3 nucleotide sequence: TGTGCCAGCAGCCAAAAAATAGCGGGGGGCGCTTACAATGAGCAGTTCTTC. This encodes CASSQKIAGGAYNEQFF. The chain is built from TRBV9 and TRBJ2-1, with 10 bases matching TRBD2. The germline CDR1 and CDR2 sequences are SGDLS and YYNGEE. This CDR3 is 17 amino acids long. V was clipped by 4 bases and J by 4 bases; unmatched bases: 11.

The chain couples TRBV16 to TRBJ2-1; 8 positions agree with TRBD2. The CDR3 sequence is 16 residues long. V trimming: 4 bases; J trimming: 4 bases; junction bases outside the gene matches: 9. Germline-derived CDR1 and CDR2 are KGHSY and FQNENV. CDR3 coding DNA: TGTGCCAGCAGCCTAAGGACTAGCTTTGGGTACAATGAGCAGTTCTTC. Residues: CASSLRTSFGYNEQFF.

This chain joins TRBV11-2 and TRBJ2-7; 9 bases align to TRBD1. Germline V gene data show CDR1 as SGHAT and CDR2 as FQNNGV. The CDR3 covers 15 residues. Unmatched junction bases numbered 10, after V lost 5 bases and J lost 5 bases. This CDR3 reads CASSRAGTGSDEQYV. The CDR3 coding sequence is TGTGCCAGCAGCCGGGCGGGGACAGGGTCCGACGAGCAGTACGTC.

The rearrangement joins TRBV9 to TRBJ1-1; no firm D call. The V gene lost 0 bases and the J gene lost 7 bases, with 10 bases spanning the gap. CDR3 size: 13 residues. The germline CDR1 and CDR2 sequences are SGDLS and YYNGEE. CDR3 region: CASSVVGSFEAFF. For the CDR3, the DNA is TGTGCCAGCAGCGTAGTGGGGAGTTTTGAAGCTTTCTTT.

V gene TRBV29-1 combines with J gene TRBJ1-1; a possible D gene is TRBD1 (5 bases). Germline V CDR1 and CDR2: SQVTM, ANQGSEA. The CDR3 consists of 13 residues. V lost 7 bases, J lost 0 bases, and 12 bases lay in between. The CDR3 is CSGQRQMNTEAFF. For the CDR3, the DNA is TGCAGCGGGCAAAGACAGATGAACACTGAAGCTTTCTTT.